A single sample gave rise to the 17 T cell receptor beta chains below, sequenced in a study of blood T cells in healthy people across ages. It was with a sample-barcoded 5' primer and a J-beta primer mix that a second PCR of about 6 to 12 cycles was run. TCRdb reanalysed the 5' RACE reads using MiXCR and keeps one entry per CDR3 protein. The data hold about 1 million distinct CDR3 sequences, with 35% to 55% observed a single time. Sequenced input: blood. These receptors originate from a woman aged 55-69 years in good health.

This clonotype was recorded a few times. The chain has TRBV12-3 or TRBV12-4 and TRBJ2-3; a weak D match, TRBD2 (6 bases). This CDR3 is built from 13 residues. The V and J ends lost 7 bases and 5 bases respectively, with 13 bases between them. DNA for the CDR3: TGTGCCAGCAATCGGGGGACTCAAGATACGCAGTATTTT. Its translation: CASNRGTQDTQYF.

The chain carries TRBV6-2 or TRBV6-3 and TRBJ2-7; 15 bases map to TRBD2. This CDR3 has 17 amino acids. Looked up from germline, CDR1 is MNHEY and CDR2 is SVGEGT. Trimming removed 6 bases from V and 0 bases from J; junction bases left unmatched: 6. CDR3 in amino acids: CASSSGTSGRNSYEQYF. CDR3 in DNA: TGTGCCAGCAGCTCTGGGACTAGCGGGAGGAACTCCTACGAGCAGTACTTC.

The genes are TRBV12-3 or TRBV12-4 and TRBJ2-4; D may match TRBD1 or TRBD2 (6 bases each). The CDR3 sequence is 13 residues long. Between the trimmed V and J ends, which lost 7 bases and 0 bases, there was a span of 7 bases. CDR3 loop: CASTGAAKNIQYF. In DNA form, the CDR3 reads TGTGCCAGCACGGGGGCAGCCAAAAACATTCAGTACTTC.

This clonotype was observed a handful of times. The CDR3, as DNA: TGTGCCAGCAGTTACTTAACAGGGGGCGCAGGCTATGGCTACACCTTC. It specifies CASSYLTGGAGYGYTF. The V call is TRBV6-6, the J call TRBJ1-2; 9 nucleotides line up with TRBD1. This CDR3 region has 16 residues. Germline lookup yields CDR1 MNHNY and CDR2 SVGAGI (reference sequence). V dropped 1 base and J dropped 4; count of bases not matched to a gene: 7.

This clonotype was observed at least ten times. The chain recombines TRBV12-3 or TRBV12-4 with TRBJ2-7, with unresolved D. Trimming removed 3 bases at V and 2 bases at J, with 11 bases between. This CDR3 is built from 14 residues. CDR3 region: CASSLKHGTYEQYF. CDR3 coding DNA: TGTGCCAGCAGTTTGAAACATGGAACCTACGAGCAGTACTTC.

The rearrangement joins TRBV10-3 to TRBJ2-3, with 13 nucleotides matching TRBD2. V trimming: 6 bases; J trimming: 5 bases; junction bases outside the gene matches: 8. The CDR3 runs 16 residues. Germline values: CDR1 ENHRY, CDR2 SYGVKD. The CDR3 bases are TGTGCCATCAGGGCCGGGACTAGCGGGAATGTAGATACGCAGTATTTT. This codes for CAIRAGTSGNVDTQYF.

This chain links TRBV21-1 with TRBJ2-3; the table's D call of TRBD1 was not tested on the DNA. TRBV21-1 is assigned pseudogene status. The CDR3 spans 17 residues. The chain's CDR3 is CASGKRGGALRTDTQYF. The CDR3 bases are TGTGCCAGCGGCAAGAGGGGGGGGGCGTTACGCACAGATACGCAGTATTTT.

This clonotype was seen only a few times. This chain links TRBV18 with TRBJ2-1, with 7 bases matching TRBD1. Germline V lookup: CDR1 KGHSH, CDR2 LQKENI. V dropped 6 bases and J dropped 7; count of bases not matched to a gene: 9. The CDR3 contains 14 residues. The CDR3 is CASSRKDRQNEQFF. CDR3 nucleotides: TGTGCCAGCTCCCGGAAGGACAGGCAGAATGAGCAGTTCTTC.

This chain uses TRBV20-1 with TRBJ2-4; TRBD2 is a possible D gene (6 bases). The J call could be wrong; TRBJ2-7 is a better fit for the DNA end. In germline, CDR1 is DFQATT, CDR2 SNEGSKA (reference sequence). The CDR3 runs to 13 residues. The CDR3 region has the DNA TGCAGTGCTCGGGACTCACTATCTGGCGAGCAGTACTTC. Protein: CSARDSLSGEQYF.

V is TRBV20-1 and J is TRBJ2-7, with 11 bases aligning to TRBD2. V shed 0 bases and J 6 bases; nucleotides not matched to a gene: 7. Germline CDR1 is DFQATT and CDR2 is SNEGSKA (reference sequence). The CDR3 runs 15 residues. CDR3 residues: CSARDPLAGGIEQYF. In DNA, the CDR3 is TGCAGTGCTAGAGATCCCCTAGCGGGAGGAATCGAGCAGTACTTC.

This clonotype was recorded a few times. This rearrangement joins TRBV7-6 to TRBJ2-4; tentative D call: TRBD1 (6 bases). The end of the DNA is better explained by TRBJ2-7, so the J call may be wrong. The CDR3 loop spans 16 amino acids. The germline gives CDR1 SGHVS, CDR2 FNYEAQ. CDR3 sequence: CASTESFLRGVGEQYF. As DNA, the CDR3 is TGTGCCAGCACCGAATCTTTTCTCAGGGGTGTGGGCGAGCAGTACTTC.

V and J are TRBV10-3 and TRBJ1-2, with D tentatively TRBD1 (5 bases). CDR1 and CDR2 (germline): ENHRY, SYGVKD. This CDR3 is built from 14 residues. Trimming pared 8 bases from V and 3 bases from J, leaving 16 bases between. The CDR3 DNA reads TGTGCCATCGGTAGGGGCACGGATCACTATGGCTACACCTTC. It encodes CAIGRGTDHYGYTF.

J is TRBJ2-1 and V is TRBV5-1; either TRBD1 or TRBD2 may supply D (5 bases each). CDR1 is SGHRS and CDR2 is YFSETQ in the germline V gene. The CDR3 runs 15 residues. The V gene lost 4 bases and the J gene lost 8 bases, with 19 bases spanning the gap. CDR3 residues: CASSNRDPLQDEQFF. CDR3 in DNA: TGCGCCAGCAGCAACCGGGACCCGTTACAGGATGAGCAGTTCTTC. The complete variable domain, with remaining parts taken from reference TRBV5-1 and TRBJ2-1, reads KAGVTQTPRYLIKTRGQQVTLSCSPISGHRSVSWYQQTPGQGLQFLFEYFSETQRNKGNFPGRFSGRQFSNSRSEMNVSTLELGDSALYLCASSNRDPLQDEQFFGPGTRLTVL.

The chain couples TRBV6-5 to TRBJ1-5, with D uncertain. V shed 7 bases and J shed 5 bases, with 15 bases lying between them. Looked up from germline, CDR1 is MNHEY and CDR2 is SVGAGI. The CDR3 runs 14 residues. The CDR3 loop is CASIYSSGDQPQHF. The CDR3 DNA sequence: TGTGCCAGCATTTATTCGTCAGGCGATCAGCCCCAGCATTTT.

On this clonotype: One end of the junction does not line up with germline, which may come from a read error. The chain recombines TRBV12-5 with TRBJ2-3; tentatively, D is TRBD2 (6 bases). The CDR3 has 12 residues. CDR1 LGHNT and CDR2 FRNRAP come from the germline V gene. CDR3: CTSTTGPGTQYF. The CDR3 DNA reads as TGTACTAGCACGACTGGGCCAGGTACGCAGTATTTT.

V is TRBV27 and J is TRBJ2-1, with unresolved D. Trimming left V 2 bases short and J 7 bases short, with 9 bases between. Per the germline V gene, CDR1 is MNHEY and CDR2 is SMNVEV (reference sequence). The CDR3 is 13 amino acids. The CDR3 here is CASSLSLRNEQFF. Written as DNA, the CDR3 is TGTGCCAGCAGTTTAAGCCTCAGGAATGAGCAGTTCTTC.

This rearrangement joins TRBV29-1 to TRBJ2-4; 8 bases match TRBD1. Trimming cost V 6 bases and J 3 bases; bases outside gene matches: 7. The CDR3 has 14 amino acids. CDR1 SQVTM and CDR2 ANQGSEA come from the germline V gene. CDR3 nucleotides: TGCAGCGTCTTGACAGGGGAAGGCAAAAACATTCAGTACTTC. Translated, it gives CSVLTGEGKNIQYF.